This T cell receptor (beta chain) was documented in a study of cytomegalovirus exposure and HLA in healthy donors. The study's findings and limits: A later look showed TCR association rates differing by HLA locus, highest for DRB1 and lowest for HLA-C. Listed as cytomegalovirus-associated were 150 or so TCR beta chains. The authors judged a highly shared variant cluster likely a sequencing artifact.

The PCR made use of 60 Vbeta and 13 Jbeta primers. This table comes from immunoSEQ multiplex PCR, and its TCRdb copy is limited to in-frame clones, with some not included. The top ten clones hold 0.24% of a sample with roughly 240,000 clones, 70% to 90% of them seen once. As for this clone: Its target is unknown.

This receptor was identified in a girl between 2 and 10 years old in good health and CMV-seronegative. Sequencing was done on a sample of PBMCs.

The DNA for the CDR3 is TGCGCCAGCAGCCAAGGTGTTAGCGGGAGCCTCTATGAGCAGTTCTTC. Its translation: CASSQGVSGSLYEQFF. The chain combines TRBV4-1 with TRBJ2-1; TRBD2 matches at 9 bases. Germline values: CDR1 MGHRA, CDR2 YSYEKL. This CDR3 region has 16 residues. After removal of 1 base from V and 8 bases from J, the junction contained 9 bases not matched to a gene.